This note documents a single TCR beta chain sequence. Its antigen is not known. The entry originates in a study of spatial heterogeneity in lung cancer. General observations from the study: TCRs found ubiquitously expanded in tumor appeared in blood more at resection than at follow-up.

Specified time point: blood at routine non-recurrence follow-up after resection. Without sorting, whole RNA was sequenced from tumor, nontumor lung or frozen PBMC. A distinct unique molecular identifier was carried by each TCR cDNA molecule. TCRdb re-called the 5' RACE reads with MiXCR, one entry per CDR3 protein. The data show more than 40,000 distinct CDR3 sequences, under 25% seen once. This CDR3 is 13 amino acids long. CDR1 is KGHSH and CDR2 is LQKENI in the germline V gene. Trimming removed 6 bases from V and 6 bases from J, with 12 bases in between. The source of this sequence is a female donor with early-stage non-small cell lung cancer. The input for sequencing was PBMCs, taken at follow-up. This chain joins TRBV18 and TRBJ2-1; no reliable D call. CDR3 region: CASSLSWGNEQFF. CDR3 nucleotides: TGTGCCAGCTCCCTCTCTTGGGGCAATGAGCAGTTCTTC.